This T cell receptor (beta chain) was observed in a study of blood T cell repertoires in COVID-19. Study-level information: Samples came from the United States, Italy and Spain, spanning acute and convalescent COVID-19.

The V and J ends lost 3 bases and 4 bases, in that order; junction bases with no gene match: 11. This CDR3 has 18 amino acids. Germline V gives CDR1 MGHDK, CDR2 SYGVNS. Here immunoSEQ multiplex PCR was the method, and the copy in TCRdb shows in-frame clones only, minus some. The top ten clones hold approximately 4.8% of a sample with about 110,000 clones, 87% of them seen once. This TCR derives from a human donor in a cohort sampled during active COVID-19. Sequences were obtained from peripheral blood. The rearrangement uses TRBV25-1 and TRBJ2-6; TRBD1 aligns across 8 bases. The CDR3 is CASSEFGQGRSGANVLTF. CDR3 DNA: TGTGCCAGCAGTGAGTTTGGACAGGGACGTTCCGGGGCCAACGTCCTGACTTTC. Together with reference TRBV25-1 and TRBJ2-6, the CDR3 gives the full variable domain: EADIYQTPRYLVIGTGKKITLECSQTMGHDKMYWYQQDPGMELHLIHYSYGVNSTEKGDLSSESTVSRIRTEHFPLTLESARPSHTSQYLCASSEFGQGRSGANVLTFGAGSRLTVL.